The source of this TCR beta chain is a study of blood T cell repertoires in COVID-19. Study in general: Sites in the United States, Italy and Spain provided acute and convalescent COVID-19 samples. PBMCs, B-cell-depleted T cells, or T cells provided the cDNA or gDNA that made up the material.

Trimming cost V 2 bases and J 6 bases; bases outside gene matches: 10. Germline assignment: CDR1 SGHRS and CDR2 YFSETQ. The CDR3 is made up of 15 amino acids. Under the authors' procedure: Nucleated cell number was recorded as an estimate derived from reference gene primer amplification. The assay was immunoSEQ multiplex PCR, and TCRdb's table has in-frame clones only and misses some. The V and J calls and clone size come from that table; D and trimming were worked out from the DNA. The sample has about 26,000 clones; 90% are singletons. This rearrangement joins TRBV5-1 to TRBJ1-2; TRBD1 agrees at 7 bases. Sequenced input: peripheral blood. This sequence was found in a human donor in a cohort sampled during active COVID-19. The CDR3 reads CASSLTGAAPDGYTF. The CDR3 nucleotides read TGCGCCAGCAGCTTAACAGGGGCCGCGCCGGATGGCTACACCTTC.